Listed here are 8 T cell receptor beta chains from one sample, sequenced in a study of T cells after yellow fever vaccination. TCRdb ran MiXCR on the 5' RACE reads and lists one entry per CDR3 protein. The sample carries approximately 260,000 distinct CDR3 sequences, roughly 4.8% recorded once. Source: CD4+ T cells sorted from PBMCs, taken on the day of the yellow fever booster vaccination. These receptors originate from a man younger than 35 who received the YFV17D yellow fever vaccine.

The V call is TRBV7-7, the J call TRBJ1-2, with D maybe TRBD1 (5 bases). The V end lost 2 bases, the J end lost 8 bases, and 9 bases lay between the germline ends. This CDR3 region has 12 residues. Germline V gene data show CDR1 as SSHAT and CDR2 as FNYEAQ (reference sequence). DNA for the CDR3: TGTGCCAGCAGCTTAAGAGGGGAAGGCTACACCTTC. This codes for CASSLRGEGYTF.

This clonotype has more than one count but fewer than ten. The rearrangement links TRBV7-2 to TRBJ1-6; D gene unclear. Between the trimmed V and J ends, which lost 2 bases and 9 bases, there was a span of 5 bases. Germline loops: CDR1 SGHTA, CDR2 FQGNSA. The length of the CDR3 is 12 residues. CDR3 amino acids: CASSLLGSPLHF. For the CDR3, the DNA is TGTGCCAGCAGCTTACTTGGTTCACCCCTCCACTTT.

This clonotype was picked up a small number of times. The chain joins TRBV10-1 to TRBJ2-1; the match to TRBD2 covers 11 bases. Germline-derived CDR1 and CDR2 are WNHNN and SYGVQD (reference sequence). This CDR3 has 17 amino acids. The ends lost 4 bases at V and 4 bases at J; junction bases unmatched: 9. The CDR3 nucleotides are TGCGCCAGCAGTGTTGTTTTGGGGACTAGCGGATACAATGAGCAGTTCTTC. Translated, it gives CASSVVLGTSGYNEQFF.

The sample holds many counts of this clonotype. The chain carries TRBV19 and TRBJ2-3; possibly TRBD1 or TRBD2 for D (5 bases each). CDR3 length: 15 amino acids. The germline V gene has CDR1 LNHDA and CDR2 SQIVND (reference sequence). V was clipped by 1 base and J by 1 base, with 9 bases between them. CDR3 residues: CASSIVGTGTDTQYF. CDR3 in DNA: TGTGCCAGTAGTATAGTCGGGACGGGCACAGATACGCAGTATTTT.

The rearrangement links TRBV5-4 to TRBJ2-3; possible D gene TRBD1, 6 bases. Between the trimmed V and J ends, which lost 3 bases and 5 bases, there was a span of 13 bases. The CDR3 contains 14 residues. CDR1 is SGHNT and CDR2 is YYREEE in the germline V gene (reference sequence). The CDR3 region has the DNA TGTGCCAGCAGCTCCGGACAGATGGGAGATACGCAGTATTTT. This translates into CASSSGQMGDTQYF.

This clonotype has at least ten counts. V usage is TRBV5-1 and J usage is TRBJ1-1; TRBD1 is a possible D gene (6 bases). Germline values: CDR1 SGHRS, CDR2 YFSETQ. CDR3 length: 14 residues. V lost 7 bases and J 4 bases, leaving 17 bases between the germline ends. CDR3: CASGLDSPFTEAFF. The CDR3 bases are TGCGCCAGCGGCCTGGACAGCCCTTTCACTGAAGCTTTCTTT.

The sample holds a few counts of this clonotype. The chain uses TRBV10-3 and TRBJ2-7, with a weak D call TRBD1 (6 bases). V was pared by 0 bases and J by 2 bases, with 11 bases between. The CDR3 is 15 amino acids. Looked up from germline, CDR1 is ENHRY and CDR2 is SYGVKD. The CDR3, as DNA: TGTGCCATCAGTGAGTCCCAGGGGCCAACCTACGAGCAGTACGTC. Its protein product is CAISESQGPTYEQYV.

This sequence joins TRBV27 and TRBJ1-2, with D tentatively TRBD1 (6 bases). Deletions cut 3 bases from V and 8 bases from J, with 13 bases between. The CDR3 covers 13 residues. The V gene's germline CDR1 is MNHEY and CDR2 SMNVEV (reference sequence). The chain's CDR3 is CASSFRQGYGYTF. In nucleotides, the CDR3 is TGTGCCAGCAGTTTTCGGCAGGGGTACGGCTACACCTTC.